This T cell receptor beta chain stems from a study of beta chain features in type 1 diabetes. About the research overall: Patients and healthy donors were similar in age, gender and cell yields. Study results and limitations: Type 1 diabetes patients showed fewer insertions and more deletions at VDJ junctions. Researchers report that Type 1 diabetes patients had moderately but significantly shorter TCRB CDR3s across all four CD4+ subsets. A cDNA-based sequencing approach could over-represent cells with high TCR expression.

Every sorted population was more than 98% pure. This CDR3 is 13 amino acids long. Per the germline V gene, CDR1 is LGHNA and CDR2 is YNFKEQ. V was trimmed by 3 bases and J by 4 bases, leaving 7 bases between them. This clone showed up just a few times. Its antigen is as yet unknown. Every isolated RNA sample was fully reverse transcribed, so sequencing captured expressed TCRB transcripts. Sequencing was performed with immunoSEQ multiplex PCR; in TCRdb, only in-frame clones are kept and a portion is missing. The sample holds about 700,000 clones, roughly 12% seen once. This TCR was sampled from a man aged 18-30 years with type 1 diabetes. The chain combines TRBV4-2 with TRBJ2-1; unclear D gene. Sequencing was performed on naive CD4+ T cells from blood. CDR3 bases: TGTGCCAGCAGCCACGACAATTACAATGAGCAGTTCTTC. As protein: CASSHDNYNEQFF.